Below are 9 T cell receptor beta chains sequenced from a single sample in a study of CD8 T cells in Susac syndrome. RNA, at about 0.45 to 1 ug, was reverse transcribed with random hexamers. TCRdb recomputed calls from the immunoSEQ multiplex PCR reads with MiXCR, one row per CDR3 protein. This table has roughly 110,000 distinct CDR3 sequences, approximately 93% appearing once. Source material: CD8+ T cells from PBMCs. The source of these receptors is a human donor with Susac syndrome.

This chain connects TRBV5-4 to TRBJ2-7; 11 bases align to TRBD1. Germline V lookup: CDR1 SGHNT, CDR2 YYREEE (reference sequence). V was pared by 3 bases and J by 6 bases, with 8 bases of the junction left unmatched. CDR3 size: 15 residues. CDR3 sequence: CASSSLPGQGGEQYF. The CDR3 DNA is TGTGCCAGCAGCTCCTTACCGGGACAGGGGGGCGAGCAGTACTTC. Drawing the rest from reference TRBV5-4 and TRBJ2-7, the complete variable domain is ETGVTQSPTHLIKTRGQQVTLRCSSQSGHNTVSWYQQALGQGPQFIFQYYREEENGRGNFPPRFSGLQFPNYSSELNVNALELDDSALYLCASSSLPGQGGEQYFGPGTRLTVT.

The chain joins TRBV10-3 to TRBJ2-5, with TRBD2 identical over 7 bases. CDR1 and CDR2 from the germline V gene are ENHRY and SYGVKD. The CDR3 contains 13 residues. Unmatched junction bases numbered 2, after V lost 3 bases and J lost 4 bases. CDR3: CAISERGGETQYF. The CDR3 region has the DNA TGTGCCATCAGTGAACGCGGGGGAGAGACCCAGTACTTC.

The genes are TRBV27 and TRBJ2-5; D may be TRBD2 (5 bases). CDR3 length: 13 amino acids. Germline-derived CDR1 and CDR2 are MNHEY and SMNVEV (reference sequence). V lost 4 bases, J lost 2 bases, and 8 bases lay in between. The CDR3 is CASSSPGQETQYF. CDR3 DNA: TGTGCCAGCAGTTCGCCGGGACAAGAGACCCAGTACTTC.

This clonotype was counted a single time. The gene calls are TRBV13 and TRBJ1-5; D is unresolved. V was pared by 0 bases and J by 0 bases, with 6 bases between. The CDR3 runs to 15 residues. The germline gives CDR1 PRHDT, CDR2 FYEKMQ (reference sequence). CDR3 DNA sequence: TGTGCCAGCAGCTTAGGGGGGAATAGCAATCAGCCCCAGCATTTT. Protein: CASSLGGNSNQPQHF. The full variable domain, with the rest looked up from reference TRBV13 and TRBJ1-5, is AAGVIQSPRHLIKEKRETATLKCYPIPRHDTVYWYQQGPGQDPQFLISFYEKMQSDKGSIPDRFSAQQFSDYHSELNMSSLELGDSALYFCASSLGGNSNQPQHFGDGTRLSIL.

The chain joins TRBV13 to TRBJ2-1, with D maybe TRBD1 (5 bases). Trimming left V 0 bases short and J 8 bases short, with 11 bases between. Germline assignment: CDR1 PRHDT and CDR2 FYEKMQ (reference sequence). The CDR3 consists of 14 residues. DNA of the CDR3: TGTGCCAGCAGCTTAGGCCTAATAGGGGATGAGCAGTTCTTC. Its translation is CASSLGLIGDEQFF. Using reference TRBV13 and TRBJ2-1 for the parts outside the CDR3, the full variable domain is AAGVIQSPRHLIKEKRETATLKCYPIPRHDTVYWYQQGPGQDPQFLISFYEKMQSDKGSIPDRFSAQQFSDYHSELNMSSLELGDSALYFCASSLGLIGDEQFFGPGTRLTVL.

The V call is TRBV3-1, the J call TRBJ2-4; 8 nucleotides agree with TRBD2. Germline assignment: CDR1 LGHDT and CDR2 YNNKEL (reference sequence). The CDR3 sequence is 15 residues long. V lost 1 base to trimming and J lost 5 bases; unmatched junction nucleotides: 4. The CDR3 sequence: CASSQGSGAENIQYF. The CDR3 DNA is TGTGCCAGCAGCCAAGGTAGCGGGGCGGAAAACATTCAGTACTTC.

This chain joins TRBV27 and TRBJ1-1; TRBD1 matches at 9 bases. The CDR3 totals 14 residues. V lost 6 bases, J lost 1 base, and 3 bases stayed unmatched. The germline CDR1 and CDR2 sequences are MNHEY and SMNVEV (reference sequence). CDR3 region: CASRPTGGNTEAFF. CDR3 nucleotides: TGTGCCAGCAGGCCGACAGGGGGGAACACTGAAGCTTTCTTT.

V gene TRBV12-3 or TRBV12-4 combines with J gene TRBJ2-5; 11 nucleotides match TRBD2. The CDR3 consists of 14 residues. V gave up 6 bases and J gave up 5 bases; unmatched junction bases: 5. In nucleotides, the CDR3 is TGTGCCAGCAGCCTTAGCGGGGGGGGTGAGACCCAGTACTTC. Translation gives CASSLSGGGETQYF.

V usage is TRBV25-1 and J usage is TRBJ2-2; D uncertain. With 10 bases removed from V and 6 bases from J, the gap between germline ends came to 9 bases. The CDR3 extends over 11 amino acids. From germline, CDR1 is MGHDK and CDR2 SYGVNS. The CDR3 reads CATNLAGELFF. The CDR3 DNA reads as TGTGCCACAAACTTGGCCGGGGAGCTGTTTTTT. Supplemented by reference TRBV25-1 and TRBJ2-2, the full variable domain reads EADIYQTPRYLVIGTGKKITLECSQTMGHDKMYWYQQDPGMELHLIHYSYGVNSTEKGDLSSESTVSRIRTEHFPLTLESARPSHTSQYLCATNLAGELFFGEGSRLTVL.